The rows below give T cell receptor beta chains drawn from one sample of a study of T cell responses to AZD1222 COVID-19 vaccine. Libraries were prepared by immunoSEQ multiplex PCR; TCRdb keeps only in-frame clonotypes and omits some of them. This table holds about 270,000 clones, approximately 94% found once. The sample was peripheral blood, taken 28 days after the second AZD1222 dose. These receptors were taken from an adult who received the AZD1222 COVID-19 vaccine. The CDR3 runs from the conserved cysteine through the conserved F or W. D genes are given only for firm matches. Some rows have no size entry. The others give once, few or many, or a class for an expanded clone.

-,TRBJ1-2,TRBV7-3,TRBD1,TGTGCCAGCAGCCCGGACAGGAACTATGGCTACACCTTC,CASSPDRNYGYTF
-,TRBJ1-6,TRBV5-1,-,TGCGCCAGCAGTTCTACAGGGAGATATAATTCACCCCTCCACTTT,CASSSTGRYNSPLHF
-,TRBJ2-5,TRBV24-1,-,TGTGCCACCAGTGATTTGCCGGGAGAGACCCAGTACTTC,CATSDLPGETQYF
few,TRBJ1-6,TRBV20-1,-,TGCAGTGCCTTCGGGGGTTCACCCCTCCACTTT,CSAFGGSPLHF
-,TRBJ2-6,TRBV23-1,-,TGCGCCAGCAGTCTCTCGAGTGGGGGCCTCTCTGGGGCCAACGTCCTGACTTTC,CASSLSSGGLSGANVLTF
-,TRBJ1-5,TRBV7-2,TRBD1,TGTGCCAGCAGCTTAGGGGCAGGGGGCCGGTTTCAGCCCCAGCATTTT,CASSLGAGGRFQPQHF
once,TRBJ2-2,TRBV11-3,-,TGTGCCAGCAGCTTTAACGGGAACACCGGGGAGCTGTTTTTT,CASSFNGNTGELFF
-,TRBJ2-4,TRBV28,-,TGTGCCAGCAGTCCCCCCTCATATGGCAAAAACATTCAGTACTTC,CASSPPSYGKNIQYF
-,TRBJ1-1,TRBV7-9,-,TGTGCCAGCAGCTTTGGGAACACTGAAGCTTTCTTT,CASSFGNTEAFF
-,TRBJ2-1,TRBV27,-,TGTGCCAGCGTGCCCGGGGGCCTTAGATATCGCGAGCAGTTCTTC,CASVPGGLRYREQFF
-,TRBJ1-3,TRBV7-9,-,TGTGCCAGCAGCTTAGCGTGGGCAGGCTTCCTCTCTGGAAACACCATATATTTT,CASSLAWAGFLSGNTIYF
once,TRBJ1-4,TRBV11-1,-,TGTGCCAGCAGTCGGGACACCCGGGAAAAACTGTTTTTT,CASSRDTREKLFF
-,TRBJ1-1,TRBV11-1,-,TGTGCCAGCAGGCCCGGAGAGGGGGACACTGAAGCTTTCTTT,CASRPGEGDTEAFF
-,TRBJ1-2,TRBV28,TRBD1,TGTGCCAGCAGTTTACGAAGGACAGGAGATGGCTACACCTTC,CASSLRRTGDGYTF
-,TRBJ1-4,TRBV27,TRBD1,TGTGCCAGCAGTCCCGTGACAGGGGTGGGGACTAATGAAAAACTGTTTTTT,CASSPVTGVGTNEKLFF
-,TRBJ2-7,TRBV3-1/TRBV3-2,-,TGTGCCAGCAGCCTAGGCGGCTACAAGGTGCAGTACTTC,CASSLGGYKVQYF
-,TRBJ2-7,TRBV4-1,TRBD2,TGCGCCAGCAGCCAAGGGACCGGGACTAGCGGGAGTTACGAGCAGTACTTC,CASSQGTGTSGSYEQYF
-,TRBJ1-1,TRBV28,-,TGTGCCAGCAGTCTACAGGTCCGGGGGGCGGCTTTCTTT,CASSLQVRGAAFF
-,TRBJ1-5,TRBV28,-,TGTGCCAGCAGAGCATGGGGGGCTGGCAATCAGCCCCAGCATTTT,CASRAWGAGNQPQHF
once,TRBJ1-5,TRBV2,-,TGTGCCAGCAGTGAAGAGATCTATCAGCCCCAGCATTTT,CASSEEIYQPQHF
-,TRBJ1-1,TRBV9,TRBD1,TGTGCCAGCAGCGTAGGGGGACAGGGGGCGACTGAAGCTTTCTTT,CASSVGGQGATEAFF
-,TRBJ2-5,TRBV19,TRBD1,TGTGCCAGCTCACAGGGGTGGGAGACCCAGTACTTC,CASSQGWETQYF
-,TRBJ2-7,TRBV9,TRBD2,TGTGCCAGCAGCGTTAGCGGGACCACCTACGAGCAGTACTTC,CASSVSGTTYEQYF
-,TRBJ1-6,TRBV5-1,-,TGCGCCAGCAGCCAGGGTGGGGGGATAAATAATTCACCCCTCCACTTT,CASSQGGGINNSPLHF
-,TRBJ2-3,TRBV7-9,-,TGTGCCAGCAGCTCCGCCACAGATACGCAGTATTTT,CASSSATDTQYF
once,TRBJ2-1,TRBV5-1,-,TGCGCCAGCAGCGACAGGCGATACTCCTACAATGAGCAGTTCTTC,CASSDRRYSYNEQFF
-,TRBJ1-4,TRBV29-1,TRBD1,TGCAGCGTCGCCGGGACAGGGGGAGCTAATGAAAAACTGTTTTTT,CSVAGTGGANEKLFF
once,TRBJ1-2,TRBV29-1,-,TGTTCGGGGGAGGCTAACTATGGCTACACCTTC,CSGEANYGYTF
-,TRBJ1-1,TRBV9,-,TGTGCCAGCAGCGTAGGGGGGATTATGAACACTGAAGCTTTCTTT,CASSVGGIMNTEAFF
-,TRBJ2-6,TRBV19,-,TGTGCCAGTTCCACCCCCCGGATCTCTGGGGCCAACGTCCTGACTTTC,CASSTPRISGANVLTF
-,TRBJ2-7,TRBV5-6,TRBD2,TGTGCCAGCAGCTTGTATGTAGCGGGGGCCTACGAGCAGTACTTC,CASSLYVAGAYEQYF
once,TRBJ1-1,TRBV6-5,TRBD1,TGTGCCAGCAGTCTACCGACAGGGAGAGCCACTGAAGCTTTCTTT,CASSLPTGRATEAFF
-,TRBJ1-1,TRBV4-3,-,TGCGCCAGCAGCCAAGACGGGAGGGGGGTGGCTTTCTTT,CASSQDGRGVAFF
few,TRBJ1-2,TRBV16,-,TGTGCCAGCAGCCCCGACCAGGTCTATGGCTACACCTTC,CASSPDQVYGYTF
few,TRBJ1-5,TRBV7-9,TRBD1,TGTGCCAGCAGCCCTGGGACAGGGAATCAGCCCCAGCATTTT,CASSPGTGNQPQHF
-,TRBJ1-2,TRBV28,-,TGTGCCAGCAGAGACCCGGGGGGCTACACCTTC,CASRDPGGYTF
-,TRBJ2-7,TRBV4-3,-,TGCGCCAGCAGCCAAGATTGGCAGGGCGAGCAGTACTTC,CASSQDWQGEQYF
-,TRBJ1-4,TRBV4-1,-,TGCGCCAGCAGACTCGGCCGCGCAACTAATGAAAAACTGTTTTTT,CASRLGRATNEKLFF
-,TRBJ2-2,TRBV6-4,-,TGTGCCAGCAGACTTACAGAAACCGGGGAGCTGTTTTTT,CASRLTETGELFF
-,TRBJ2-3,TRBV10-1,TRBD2,TGCGCCAGCAGTAGCGGGGGACACACAGATACGCAGTATTTT,CASSSGGHTDTQYF
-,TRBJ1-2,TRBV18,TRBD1,TGTGCCAGCTCACCTTTACAGGGGGCCGCTAACTATGGCTACACCTTC,CASSPLQGAANYGYTF
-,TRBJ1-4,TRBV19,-,TGTGCCAGTAGTATAGAAGGGACCGAGAATGAAAAACTGTTTTTT,CASSIEGTENEKLFF
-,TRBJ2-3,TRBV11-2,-,TGTGCCAGCAGCTTAGATTTAGGGGGGAGGCGCACAGATACGCAGTATTTT,CASSLDLGGRRTDTQYF
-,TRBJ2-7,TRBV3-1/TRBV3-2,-,TGTGCCAGCAGCCAAGGGCGGGGGCCTGCCTACGAGCAGTACTTC,CASSQGRGPAYEQYF
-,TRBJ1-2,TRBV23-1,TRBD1,TGCGCCAGCAGTCCCATCGACAGGGGGTATGGCTACACCTTC,CASSPIDRGYGYTF
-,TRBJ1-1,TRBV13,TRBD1,TGTGCCAGCAGCGGCCGGGACAGGGGTCCGTATGAAGCTTTCTTT,CASSGRDRGPYEAFF
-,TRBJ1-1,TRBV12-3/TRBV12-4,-,TGTGCCAGCAGAAACTCTGCTGAAGCTTTCTTT,CASRNSAEAFF
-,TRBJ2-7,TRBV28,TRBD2,TGTGCCAGCAGTTTATGGGGGGGGTCTAGCTCCTACGAGCAGTACTTC,CASSLWGGSSSYEQYF
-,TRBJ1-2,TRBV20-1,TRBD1,TGCAGTGCTCTCAGGGGGAATGGCTACACCTTC,CSALRGNGYTF
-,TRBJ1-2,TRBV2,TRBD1,TGTGCCAGCAGTGGGGACAGTGACTATGGCTACACCTTC,CASSGDSDYGYTF
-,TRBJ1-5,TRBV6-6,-,TGTGCCAGCAGTCCTAGGGGGAGTCAGCCCCAGCATTTT,CASSPRGSQPQHF
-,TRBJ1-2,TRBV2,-,TGTGCCAGCAGTGGCAGGGCAACCTTGGGTGGCTACACCTTC,CASSGRATLGGYTF
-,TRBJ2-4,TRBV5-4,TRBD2,TGTGCCAGCAGCACGGGGGGGGGCCTGATAGCCAAAAACATTCAGTACTTC,CASSTGGGLIAKNIQYF
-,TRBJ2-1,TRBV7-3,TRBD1,TGTGCCAGCAGCCCCGGGACAGGGGCGAATGAGCAGTTCTTC,CASSPGTGANEQFF
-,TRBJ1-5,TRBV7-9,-,TGTGCCAGCAGCGACAAAGGCAATCAGCCCCAGCATTTT,CASSDKGNQPQHF